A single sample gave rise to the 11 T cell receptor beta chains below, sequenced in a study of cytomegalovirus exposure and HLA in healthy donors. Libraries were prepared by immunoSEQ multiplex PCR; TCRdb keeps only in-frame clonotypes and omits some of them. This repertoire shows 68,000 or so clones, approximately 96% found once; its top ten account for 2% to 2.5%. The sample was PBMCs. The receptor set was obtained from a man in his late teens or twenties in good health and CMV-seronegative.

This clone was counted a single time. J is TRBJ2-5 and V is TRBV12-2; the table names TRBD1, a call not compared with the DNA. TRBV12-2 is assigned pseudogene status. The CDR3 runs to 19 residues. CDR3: CASRLFRSIRDREQETQYF. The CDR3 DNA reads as TGTGCAAGTCGCCTCTTCCGCTCAATACGGGACAGGGAACAAGAGACCCAGTACTTC.

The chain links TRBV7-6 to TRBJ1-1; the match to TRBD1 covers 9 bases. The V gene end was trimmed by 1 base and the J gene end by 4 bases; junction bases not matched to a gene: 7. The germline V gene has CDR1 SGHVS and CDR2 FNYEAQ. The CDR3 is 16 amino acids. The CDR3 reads CASSLDSQGAITEAFF. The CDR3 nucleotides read TGTGCCAGCAGCTTAGACTCACAGGGGGCGATCACTGAAGCTTTCTTT.

The DNA of the CDR3 is TGTGCCAGCAGAAGGACAGGGGTTAGCAATCAGCCCCAGCATTTT. This encodes CASRRTGVSNQPQHF. The chain is built from TRBV2 and TRBJ1-5; TRBD1 matches 9 bases. V gave up 6 bases and J gave up 0 bases; unmatched junction bases: 3. Germline CDR1 and CDR2: SNHLY and FYNNEI. The CDR3 loop spans 15 amino acids.

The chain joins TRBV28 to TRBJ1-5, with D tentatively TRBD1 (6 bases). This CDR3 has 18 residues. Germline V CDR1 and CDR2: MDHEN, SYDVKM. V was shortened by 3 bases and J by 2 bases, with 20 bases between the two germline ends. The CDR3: CASSFEVTLGARNQPQHF. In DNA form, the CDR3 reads TGTGCCAGCAGTTTCGAGGTTACATTGGGGGCGCGCAATCAGCCCCAGCATTTT.

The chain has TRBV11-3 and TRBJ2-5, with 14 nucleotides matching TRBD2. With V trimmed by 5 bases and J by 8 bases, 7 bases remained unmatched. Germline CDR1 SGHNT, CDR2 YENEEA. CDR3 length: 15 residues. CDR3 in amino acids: CASSIGTSGSGTQYF. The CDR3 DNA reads TGTGCCAGCAGCATCGGGACTAGCGGGAGCGGTACCCAGTACTTC.

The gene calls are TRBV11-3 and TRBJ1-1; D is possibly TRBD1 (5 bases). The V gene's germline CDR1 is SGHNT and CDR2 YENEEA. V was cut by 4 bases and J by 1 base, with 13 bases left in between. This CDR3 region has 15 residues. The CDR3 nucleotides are TGTGCCAGCAGCTCCTCGGGGGTCCCGAACACTGAAGCTTTCTTT. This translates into CASSSSGVPNTEAFF.

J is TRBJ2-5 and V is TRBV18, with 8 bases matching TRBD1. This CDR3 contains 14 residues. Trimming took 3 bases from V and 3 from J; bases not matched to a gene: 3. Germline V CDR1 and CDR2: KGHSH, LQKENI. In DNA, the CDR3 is TGTGCCAGCTCACCTTCAGGGGGCAAAGAGACCCAGTACTTC. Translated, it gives CASSPSGGKETQYF.

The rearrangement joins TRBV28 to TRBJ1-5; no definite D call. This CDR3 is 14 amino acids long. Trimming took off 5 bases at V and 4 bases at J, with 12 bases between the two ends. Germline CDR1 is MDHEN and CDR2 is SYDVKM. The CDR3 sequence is CASSPNTRNQPQHF. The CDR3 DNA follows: TGTGCCAGCAGTCCCAACACACGAAATCAGCCCCAGCATTTT.

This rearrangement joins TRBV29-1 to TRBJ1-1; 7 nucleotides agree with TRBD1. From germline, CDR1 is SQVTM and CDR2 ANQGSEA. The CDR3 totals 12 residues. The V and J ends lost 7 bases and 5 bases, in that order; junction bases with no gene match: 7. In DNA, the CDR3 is TGCAGCGGGCGGGCAGGGGGAACTGAAGCTTTCTTT. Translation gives CSGRAGGTEAFF.

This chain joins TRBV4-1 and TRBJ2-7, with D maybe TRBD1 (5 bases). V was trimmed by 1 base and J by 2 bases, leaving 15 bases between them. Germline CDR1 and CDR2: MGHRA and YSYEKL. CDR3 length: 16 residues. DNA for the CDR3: TGCGCCAGCAGCCAAGTCCTACAGGCCGACACCTACGAGCAGTACTTC. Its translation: CASSQVLQADTYEQYF.

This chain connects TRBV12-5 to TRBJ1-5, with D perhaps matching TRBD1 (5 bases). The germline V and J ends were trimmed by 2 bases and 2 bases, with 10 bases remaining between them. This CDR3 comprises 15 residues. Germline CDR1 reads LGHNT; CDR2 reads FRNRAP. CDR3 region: CASGLFETGNQPQHF. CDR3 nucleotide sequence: TGTGCTAGTGGTTTGTTTGAGACAGGCAATCAGCCCCAGCATTTT. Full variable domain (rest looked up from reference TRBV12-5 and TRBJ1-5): DARVTQTPRHKVTEMGQEVTMRCQPILGHNTVFWYRQTMMQGLELLAYFRNRAPLDDSGMPKDRFSAEMPDATLATLKIQPSEPRDSAVYFCASGLFETGNQPQHFGDGTRLSIL.